The next 2 T cell receptor beta chains were all read from a single sample in a study of T-cell reconstitution after alpha-beta-depleted transplantation in children. Unique molecular identifiers were incorporated during preparation of the TCRbeta library. TCRdb used MiXCR to reprocess the PCR reads, holding one entry per CDR3 protein. In the table there are hundreds of thousands of distinct CDR3 sequences, around 25% of which are singletons. The sample in question was PBMCs, obtained before TCRalphabeta/CD19-depleted stem cell transplant. These receptors were obtained from a girl between 2 and 10 years old with Fanconi anemia, due to receive a stem cell transplant.

The chain recombines TRBV7-2 with TRBJ2-7; 10 bases agree with TRBD1. V dropped 1 base and J dropped 7; count of bases not matched to a gene: 7. This CDR3 has 15 residues. Germline CDR1 is SGHTA and CDR2 is FQGNSA. CDR3 region: CASSLVRTGGGEQYF. The CDR3 DNA follows: TGTGCCAGCAGCTTAGTCAGGACAGGGGGAGGGGAGCAGTACTTC.

This clonotype came up many times. This chain uses TRBV24-1 with TRBJ2-1; D tentatively fits TRBD1 or TRBD2 (5 bases each). Trimming stripped 4 bases from V and 7 bases from J, with 19 bases between. This CDR3 has 16 amino acids. In germline, CDR1 is KGHDR, CDR2 SFDVKD. This CDR3 reads CATSETASGRPNEQFF. Here the CDR3 DNA reads TGTGCCACCAGTGAAACGGCCTCGGGACGACCAAATGAGCAGTTCTTC.